This TCR beta chain was observed in a study of T cells expressing NK-cell markers. On the study more broadly: Most of the eight sequenced donors tested HCMV-seropositive; one tested seronegative.

CDR1 and CDR2 (germline): SEHNR, FQNEAQ (reference sequence). CDR3 length: 14 amino acids. On this clonotype itself: Antigen: not known.

TCRdb reprocessed the 5' RACE reads and stores each CDR3 protein as one record, lacking DNA. The specimen's table records hundreds of thousands of distinct CDR3 sequences. Findings of the study overall: Top CD8+ clonotypes included the dominant CD3+CD56+NKG2C+ clonotypes in five to seven donors.

The chain couples TRBV7-9 to TRBJ1-4. Sequenced: blood T cells: a sorted CD56 or NKG2C T cell subset, CD4+ or CD8+ T cells, or bulk PBMC T cells (not recorded which). The source is a man aged 18-75 years in good health. Here the CDR3 reads CASRPREINEKLFF.